Below, 16 T cell receptor beta chains from the same sample are listed, as sequenced in a study of T cells after yellow fever vaccination. One entry per CDR3 protein results from TCRdb running MiXCR on the 5' RACE reads. The sample consists of 500,000 to 550,000 distinct CDR3 sequences, roughly 22% of them appearing once. The material sequenced was PBMCs, taken roughly 20 days after the first yellow fever vaccination. The receptors here all came from a man between 18 and 29 years old who received the YFV17D yellow fever vaccine.

This clonotype occurred a few times. The chain links TRBV6-2 or TRBV6-3 to TRBJ2-1, with 11 bases that match TRBD2. CDR3 size: 14 residues. V was pared by 7 bases and J by 10 bases, with 9 bases of the junction left unmatched. Germline CDR1 MNHEY, CDR2 SVGEGT. CDR3: CASISLAGAHEQFF. DNA of the CDR3: TGTGCCAGCATCTCACTAGCGGGGGCCCACGAGCAGTTCTTC.

V usage is TRBV7-9 and J usage is TRBJ2-2; D ambiguous. The CDR3 runs to 14 residues. Trimming pared 1 base from V and 7 bases from J, leaving 10 bases between. The germline gives CDR1 SEHNR, CDR2 FQNEAQ (reference sequence). CDR3 coding DNA: TGTGCCAGCAGCTTAGTTTATGATCTCGGGGAGCTGTTTTTT. This sequence encodes CASSLVYDLGELFF.

In this sample, this clonotype turned up a few times. This rearrangement joins TRBV4-2 to TRBJ1-5, with D uncertain. The CDR3 covers 15 residues. Trimming left V 0 bases short and J 6 bases short, with 12 bases between. The germline V gene has CDR1 LGHNA and CDR2 YNFKEQ. The CDR3 DNA follows: TGTGCCAGCAGCCAAGATCTCGGGGTTCCTCAGCCCCAGCATTTT. Encoded protein: CASSQDLGVPQPQHF.

The table lists this clonotype with a few counts. The chain uses TRBV28 and TRBJ1-2; 8 bases fit TRBD1. Trimming removed 6 bases from V and 1 base from J; junction bases left unmatched: 4. The CDR3 runs to 14 residues. The germline V gene has CDR1 MDHEN and CDR2 SYDVKM. The CDR3 DNA sequence: TGTGCCAGCAGAACAGGGGGGGATAACTATGGCTACACCTTC. It codes for CASRTGGDNYGYTF.

This clonotype was counted between two and nine times. CDR3 sequence (DNA): TGTGCCAGTGGTGTGACAGGGGGTAACTATGGCTACACCTTC. Residues: CASGVTGGNYGYTF. The J gene is TRBJ1-2, the V gene TRBV19; 9 nucleotides align to TRBD1. CDR1 is LNHDA and CDR2 is SQIVND in the germline V gene (reference sequence). Trimming at V came to 8 bases and at J to 1 base, leaving 5 bases not matched to a gene. The CDR3 runs to 14 residues.

V gene TRBV18 combines with J gene TRBJ2-3, with 7 bases identical to TRBD2. This CDR3 has 15 residues. Germline-derived CDR1 and CDR2 are KGHSH and LQKENI. Trimming at V came to 3 bases and at J to 0 bases, leaving 3 bases not matched to a gene. DNA of the CDR3: TGTGCCAGCTCACCTACAGCGGGGAGCACAGATACGCAGTATTTT. It codes for CASSPTAGSTDTQYF. The full variable domain, with the rest looked up from reference TRBV18 and TRBJ2-3, is NAGVMQNPRHLVRRRGQEARLRCSPMKGHSHVYWYRQLPEEGLKFMVYLQKENIIDESGMPKERFSAEFPKEGPSILRIQQVVRGDSAAYFCASSPTAGSTDTQYFGPGTRLTVL.

This clonotype was seen only a few times. J is TRBJ2-7 and V is TRBV4-1; D uncertain. The CDR3 runs 15 residues. Germline-derived CDR1 and CDR2 are MGHRA and YSYEKL. V was clipped by 0 bases and J by 2 bases, with 11 bases between them. The CDR3 here is CASSQDPRETYEQYF. CDR3 coding DNA: TGCGCCAGCAGCCAAGATCCTAGGGAAACCTACGAGCAGTACTTC.

This clonotype occurred once. This chain joins TRBV11-1 and TRBJ2-2; no reliable D call. Germline V gene lookup returns CDR1 SGHAT and CDR2 FQDESV (reference sequence). The V end lost 5 bases, the J end lost 9 bases, and 16 bases lay between the germline ends. This CDR3 contains 14 residues. The CDR3 sequence is CASSAGPSSRELFF. As DNA, the CDR3 is TGTGCCAGCAGCGCTGGACCTAGTTCCAGGGAGCTGTTTTTT.

This sequence joins TRBV7-2 and TRBJ2-2; 7 nucleotides agree with TRBD1. Trimming cost V 5 bases and J 5 bases; bases outside gene matches: 8. The CDR3 has 15 amino acids. Germline CDR1 is SGHTA and CDR2 is FQGNSA. The CDR3 sequence is CASSPDRVKTGELFF. The CDR3 nucleotides read TGTGCCAGCAGCCCCGACAGGGTAAAGACCGGGGAGCTGTTTTTT.

This chain links TRBV3-1 with TRBJ1-1, with D unresolved. V gave up 3 bases and J gave up 4 bases, with 9 bases separating them. The length of the CDR3 is 13 residues. The germline CDR1 and CDR2 sequences are LGHDT and YNNKEL (reference sequence). In DNA form, the CDR3 reads TGTGCCAGCAGCCAGGCGGACGGCACTGAAGCTTTCTTT. Encoded protein: CASSQADGTEAFF.

CDR3 nucleotides: TGTGCCAGCAGTCCACGTTGGGGACTGAACACTGAAGCTTTCTTT. It is translated as CASSPRWGLNTEAFF. This chain uses TRBV12-3 or TRBV12-4 with TRBJ1-1; possibly TRBD1 for D (5 bases). This CDR3 comprises 15 residues. V lost 5 bases, J lost 0 bases, and 13 bases lay in between.

The table lists this clonotype with a few counts. The chain employs TRBV18 and TRBJ1-2, with D possibly TRBD1 on 5 matching bases. V was pared by 3 bases and J by 2 bases, with 13 bases between. Germline CDR1 KGHSH, CDR2 LQKENI. The length of the CDR3 is 15 residues. The CDR3 protein is CASSPSGAENYGYTF. The CDR3 DNA reads TGTGCCAGCTCACCCTCCGGGGCAGAAAACTATGGCTACACCTTC.

The rearrangement uses TRBV7-2 and TRBJ2-7, with 9 bases lining up with TRBD2. The CDR3 totals 17 residues. J was trimmed by 1 base and V by 5 bases; bases with no gene match: 12. The germline V gene encodes CDR1 SGHTA and CDR2 FQGNSA. The CDR3 here is CASSLTAPAGGSYEQYF. CDR3 in DNA: TGTGCCAGCAGCCTCACCGCCCCAGCGGGGGGTTCCTACGAGCAGTACTTC.

This clonotype turned up a few times. The rearrangement joins TRBV5-1 to TRBJ1-1; no clear D. The CDR3 is made up of 14 amino acids. The V end was cut by 0 bases, the J end by 8 bases, with 14 bases between. CDR1 is SGHRS, CDR2 YFSETQ, per germline. CDR3 nucleotide sequence: TGCGCCAGCAGCTTGGCCGGACTAATCTCGGAAGCTTTCTTT. It translates to CASSLAGLISEAFF. Full variable domain (outside the CDR3, taken from reference TRBV5-1 and TRBJ1-1): KAGVTQTPRYLIKTRGQQVTLSCSPISGHRSVSWYQQTPGQGLQFLFEYFSETQRNKGNFPGRFSGRQFSNSRSEMNVSTLELGDSALYLCASSLAGLISEAFFGQGTRLTVV.

CDR3 residues: CAISGRSGINEQFF. The CDR3 DNA sequence: TGTGCCATCAGCGGACGGTCCGGAATCAATGAGCAGTTCTTC. The chain uses TRBV10-3 and TRBJ2-1, with unresolved D. Trimming took off 6 bases at V and 6 bases at J, with 15 bases between the two ends. Germline CDR1 is ENHRY and CDR2 is SYGVKD. The CDR3 has 14 residues.

This clonotype was seen a handful of times. The J gene is TRBJ2-2, the V gene TRBV30; a possible D gene is TRBD1 (8 bases). Deletions cut 8 bases from V and 3 bases from J, with 16 bases between. Germline assignment: CDR1 GTSNPN and CDR2 SVGIG (reference sequence). This CDR3 spans 14 amino acids. Here the CDR3 reads CANRGGSDTGELFF. The CDR3 bases are TGTGCCAACAGGGGGGGTTCGGACACCGGGGAGCTGTTTTTT.